The 15 T cell receptor beta chains listed next were all sequenced from one sample in a study of T cell responses to AZD1222 COVID-19 vaccine. Sequencing used immunoSEQ multiplex PCR; TCRdb keeps in-frame clones, though not all of them. The repertoire holds 150,000 to 200,000 clones, with over 80% as singletons. The source was peripheral blood, collected on day 0 of AZD1222 vaccination. The source is an adult in good health.

The chain carries TRBV2 and TRBJ1-1; D gene unclear. This CDR3 spans 13 amino acids. Trimming took 6 bases from V and 1 from J, leaving 9 bases between them. CDR1 SNHLY and CDR2 FYNNEI come from the germline V gene. The CDR3: CASSEQWNTEAFF. The CDR3 DNA follows: TGTGCCAGCAGCGAGCAGTGGAACACTGAAGCTTTCTTT.

The CDR3 here is CASSLTGVDGYTF. In nucleotides, the CDR3 is TGTGCCAGCAGCCTGACAGGGGTGGATGGCTACACCTTC. The genes are TRBV6-5 and TRBJ1-2; 8 bases match TRBD1. Per germline, CDR1 MNHEY and CDR2 SVGAGI. V lost 6 bases to trimming and J lost 6 bases; unmatched junction nucleotides: 6. CDR3 length: 13 amino acids.

The V gene is TRBV12-3 or TRBV12-4, the J gene TRBJ2-7; the D is unclear. The germline V and J ends were trimmed by 4 bases and 5 bases, with 12 bases remaining between them. The CDR3 contains 13 residues. The CDR3 DNA reads as TGTGCCAGCAGTTCCCTCGGGTTACACGAGCAGTACTTC. Amino acids: CASSSLGLHEQYF.

The chain uses TRBV7-9 and TRBJ1-2; TRBD1 matches 10 bases. V was clipped by 5 bases and J by 4 bases; unmatched bases: 10. The CDR3 has 16 residues. Germline CDR1 reads SEHNR; CDR2 reads FQNEAQ (reference sequence). CDR3 bases: TGTGCCAGCAGCACTCAAGTGGGACAGGGGAGCTATGGCTACACCTTC. Protein sequence: CASSTQVGQGSYGYTF.

The chain carries TRBV30 and TRBJ1-1; D uncertain. V was cut by 4 bases and J by 1 base, with 19 bases left in between. The germline V gene encodes CDR1 GTSNPN and CDR2 SVGIG (reference sequence). The CDR3 contains 16 residues. The CDR3 is CAWKRGEDLSNTEAFF. In DNA form, the CDR3 reads TGTGCCTGGAAGCGCGGGGAGGACCTTTCGAACACTGAAGCTTTCTTT.

J is TRBJ2-7 and V is TRBV7-9; maybe TRBD1 (6 bases). This CDR3 has 17 residues. V was clipped by 4 bases and J by 1 base, with 20 bases between them. Germline loops: CDR1 SEHNR, CDR2 FQNEAQ (reference sequence). The CDR3 region has the DNA TGTGCCAGCAGCTCAATTGTGGGGGACATCTCTTCCTACGAGCAGTACTTC. Its translation is CASSSIVGDISSYEQYF.

The chain uses TRBV12-3 or TRBV12-4 and TRBJ1-4; D is uncertain. V was shortened by 6 bases and J by 8 bases, with 13 bases between the two germline ends. The length of the CDR3 is 13 residues. DNA of the CDR3: TGTGCCAGCAGCCCGATTTTGGGGGAAAAACTGTTTTTT. Residues: CASSPILGEKLFF.

The chain combines TRBV28 with TRBJ1-1, with TRBD1 matching over 11 bases. The V and J ends lost 7 bases and 11 bases, in that order; junction bases with no gene match: 6. CDR3 length equals 12 residues. CDR1 and CDR2 (germline): MDHEN, SYDVKM. Here the CDR3 DNA reads TGTGCCAGCACGCCGGACAGGGGGCAGGCTTTCTTT. It specifies CASTPDRGQAFF.

This chain links TRBV18 with TRBJ2-7; D is uncertain. With 3 bases removed from V and 4 bases from J, the gap between germline ends came to 13 bases. CDR1 KGHSH and CDR2 LQKENI come from the germline V gene. The CDR3 contains 14 residues. The CDR3 DNA is TGTGCCAGCTCACCTGCTACCGGAAGGTACGAGCAGTACGTC. It specifies CASSPATGRYEQYV.

The rearrangement links TRBV7-2 to TRBJ2-3; a possible D gene is TRBD2 (5 bases). The germline V gene has CDR1 SGHTA and CDR2 FQGNSA. V was clipped by 5 bases and J by 0 bases, with 6 bases between them. This CDR3 contains 13 residues. The CDR3 region is CASSRLSTDTQYF. For the CDR3, the DNA is TGTGCCAGCAGCCGACTAAGCACAGATACGCAGTATTTT.

The chain links TRBV9 to TRBJ2-3; 9 bases fit TRBD2. From germline, CDR1 is SGDLS and CDR2 YYNGEE. With 4 bases clipped from V and 1 base from J, the junction kept 10 bases outside the gene matches. This CDR3 region has 17 residues. CDR3 sequence (DNA): TGTGCCAGCAGCCCAGGAGGAGGACTAGCGCGCACAGATACGCAGTATTTT. The encoded protein is CASSPGGGLARTDTQYF. Filled out from reference TRBV9 and TRBJ2-3, the complete variable domain reads DSGVTQTPKHLITATGQRVTLRCSPRSGDLSVYWYQQSLDQGLQFLIQYYNGEERAKGNILERFSAQQFPDLHSELNLSSLELGDSALYFCASSPGGGLARTDTQYFGPGTRLTVL.

The chain combines TRBV9 with TRBJ2-1, with TRBD2 matching over 12 bases. This CDR3 contains 16 residues. The ends lost 4 bases at V and 6 bases at J; junction bases unmatched: 8. Germline CDR1 is SGDLS and CDR2 is YYNGEE. The CDR3, as DNA: TGTGCCAGCAGCTCAGGGGGGGGACTAGCGGGCAATGAGCAGTTCTTC. Its protein product is CASSSGGGLAGNEQFF.

CDR3 amino acids: CASTTLRGNEQFF. The CDR3 DNA sequence: TGCGCCAGCACCACCTTACGGGGTAATGAGCAGTTCTTC. This chain uses TRBV5-1 with TRBJ2-1, with TRBD2 as a possible D gene (5 bases). CDR3 length: 13 amino acids. Germline CDR1 reads SGHRS; CDR2 reads YFSETQ. V dropped 6 bases and J dropped 7 bases, with 14 bases sitting between them.

The sample holds one count of this clone. The chain recombines TRBV3-1 (or the pseudogene TRBV3-2) with TRBJ2-7, with D possibly matching TRBD2 (5 bases). The CDR3 is 14 amino acids. The V and J ends lost 4 bases and 2 bases respectively, with 12 bases between them. The germline V gene has CDR1 LGHDT and CDR2 YNNKEL (reference sequence). CDR3: CASSLRGTPYEQYF. CDR3 DNA sequence: TGTGCCAGCAGCCTACGGGGTACGCCCTACGAGCAGTACTTC.

There are a few counts of this clone. The rearrangement links TRBV6-5 to TRBJ1-3; no reliable D call. The CDR3 is 16 residues long. Germline CDR1 is MNHEY and CDR2 is SVGAGI. Trimming left V 2 bases short and J 0 bases short, with 11 bases between. CDR3 bases: TGTGCCAGCAGTTACCGCGAGCCCTACTCTGGAAACACCATATATTTT. Translating gives CASSYREPYSGNTIYF.